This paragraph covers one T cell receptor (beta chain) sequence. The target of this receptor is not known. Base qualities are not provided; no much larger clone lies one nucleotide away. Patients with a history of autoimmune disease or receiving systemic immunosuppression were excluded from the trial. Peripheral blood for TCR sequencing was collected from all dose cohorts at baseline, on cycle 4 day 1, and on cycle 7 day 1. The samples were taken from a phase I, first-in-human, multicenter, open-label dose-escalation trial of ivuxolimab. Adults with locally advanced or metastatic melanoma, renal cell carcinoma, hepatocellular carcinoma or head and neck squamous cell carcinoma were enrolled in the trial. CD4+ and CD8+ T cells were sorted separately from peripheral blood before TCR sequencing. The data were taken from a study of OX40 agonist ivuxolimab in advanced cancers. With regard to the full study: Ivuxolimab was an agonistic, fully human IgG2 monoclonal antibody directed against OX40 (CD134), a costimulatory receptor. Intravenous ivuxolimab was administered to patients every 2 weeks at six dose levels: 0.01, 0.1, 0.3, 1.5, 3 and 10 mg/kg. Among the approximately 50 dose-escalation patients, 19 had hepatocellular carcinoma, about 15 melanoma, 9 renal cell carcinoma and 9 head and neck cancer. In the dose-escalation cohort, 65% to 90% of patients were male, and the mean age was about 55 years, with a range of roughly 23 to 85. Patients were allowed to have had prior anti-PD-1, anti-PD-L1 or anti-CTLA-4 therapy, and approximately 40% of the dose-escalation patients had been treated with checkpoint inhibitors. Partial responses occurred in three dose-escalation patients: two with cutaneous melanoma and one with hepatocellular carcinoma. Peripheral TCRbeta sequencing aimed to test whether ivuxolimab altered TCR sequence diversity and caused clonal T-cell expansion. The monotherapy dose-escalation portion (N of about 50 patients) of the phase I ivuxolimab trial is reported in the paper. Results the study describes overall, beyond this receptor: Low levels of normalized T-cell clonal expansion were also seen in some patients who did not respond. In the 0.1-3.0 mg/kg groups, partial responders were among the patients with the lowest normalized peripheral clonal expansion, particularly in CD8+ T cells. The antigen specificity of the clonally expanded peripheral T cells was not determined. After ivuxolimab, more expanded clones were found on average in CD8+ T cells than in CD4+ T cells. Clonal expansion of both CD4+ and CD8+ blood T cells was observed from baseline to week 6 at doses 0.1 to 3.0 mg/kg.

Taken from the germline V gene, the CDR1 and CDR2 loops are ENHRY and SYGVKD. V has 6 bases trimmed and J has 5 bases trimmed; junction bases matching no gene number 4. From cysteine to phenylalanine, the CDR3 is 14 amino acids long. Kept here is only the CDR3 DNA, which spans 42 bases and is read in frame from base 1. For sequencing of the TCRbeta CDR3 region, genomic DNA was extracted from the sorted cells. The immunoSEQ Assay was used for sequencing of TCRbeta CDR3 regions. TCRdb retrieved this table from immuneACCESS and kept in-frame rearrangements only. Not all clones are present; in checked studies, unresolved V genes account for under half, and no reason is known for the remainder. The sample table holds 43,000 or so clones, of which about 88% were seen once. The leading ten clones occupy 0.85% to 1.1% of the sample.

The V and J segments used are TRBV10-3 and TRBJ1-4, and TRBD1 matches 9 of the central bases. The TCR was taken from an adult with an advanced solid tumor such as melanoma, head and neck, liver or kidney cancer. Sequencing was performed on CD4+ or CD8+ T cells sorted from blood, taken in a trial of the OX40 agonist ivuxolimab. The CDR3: CAISDRGGNEKLFF. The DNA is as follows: TGTGCCATCAGCGACAGGGGGGGAAATGAAAAACTGTTTTTT.